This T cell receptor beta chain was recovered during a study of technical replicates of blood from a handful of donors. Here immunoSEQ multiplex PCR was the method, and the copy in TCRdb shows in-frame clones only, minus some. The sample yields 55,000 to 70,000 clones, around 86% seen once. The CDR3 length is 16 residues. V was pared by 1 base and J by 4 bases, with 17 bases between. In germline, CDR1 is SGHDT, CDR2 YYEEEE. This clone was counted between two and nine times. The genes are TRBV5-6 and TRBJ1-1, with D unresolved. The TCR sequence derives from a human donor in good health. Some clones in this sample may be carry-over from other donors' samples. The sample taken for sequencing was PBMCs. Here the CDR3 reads CASSLLRVAEGTEAFF. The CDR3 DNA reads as TGTGCCAGCAGCTTGTTAAGGGTAGCGGAGGGCACTGAAGCTTTCTTT.